This T cell receptor (beta chain) was captured by sequencing in a study of regulatory T cells in long-lasting Graves disease. General observations from the study: Among samples with persistent disease, TRBV28, TRBJ1-2 and TRBJ2-5 were favored.

Time point denoted: newly diagnosed GD, antithyroid drugs for less than 3 months. Construction of the TCR library relied on RNA isolated from PBMCs. EDTA tubes held 8 to 10 milliliters of peripheral blood from each patient. Germline V gene lookup returns CDR1 ENHRY and CDR2 SYGVKD. This CDR3 has 15 amino acids. V was clipped by 2 bases and J by 3 bases; unmatched bases: 6. This clonotype was found many times. The antigen is undetermined. Relying on iRepertoire HTBI primers and Arm-PCR of CDR3 regions, the team built TCR beta libraries. TCRdb processed the multiplex PCR reads anew with MiXCR; each CDR3 protein has one entry. This table has some 250,000 distinct CDR3 sequences, around 16% appearing once.

This specimen was peripheral blood mononuclear cells (PBMCs), taken at new diagnosis, from a patient treated with antithyroid drugs. The rearrangement links TRBV10-3 to TRBJ2-5; TRBD2 agrees at 7 bases. This TCR was recovered from a female donor with Graves disease. CDR3 residues: CAISERAGAKETQYF. Written as DNA, the CDR3 is TGTGCCATCAGTGAGCGGGCGGGAGCCAAAGAGACCCAGTACTTC.